A selection of T cell receptor beta chains follows, all from one sample in a study of human versus mouse CDR3 diversity and MHC coevolution. Some clones are missing from TCRdb's copy, which holds only in-frame ones; the method was immunoSEQ multiplex PCR. The sample includes 86,000 or so clones, around 95% of them seen just once. Sequenced input: naive CD4+ T cells from blood. Receptor source: a person between 25 and 69 years old in good health. Both conserved end residues are part of each CDR3. A D gene is named only where the DNA matches it firmly. The size field is filled for only some rows; it gives once, few, many or a size class.

J	V	length	size	D	DNA	CDR3
TRBJ2-6	TRBV12-5	17	-	-	TGTGCTAGTGGTTTGGACAGGGTGCCTTCTGGGGCCAACGTCCTGACTTTC	CASGLDRVPSGANVLTF
TRBJ1-1	TRBV29-1	15	-	TRBD1	TGCAGCGTGGGGGTTTCAGGGGGCATGAACACTGAAGCTTTCTTT	CSVGVSGGMNTEAFF
TRBJ2-1	TRBV9	14	-	-	TGTGCCAGCAGCGTAGATGCGGGGTACAATGAGCAGTTCTTC	CASSVDAGYNEQFF
TRBJ1-5	TRBV19	14	-	-	TGTGCCAGTAGTGTCGACAATCCGAATCAGCCCCAGCATTTT	CASSVDNPNQPQHF
TRBJ1-5	TRBV4-2	14	-	-	TGTGCCAGCAGCCAAGACAGGCAGAATCAGCCCCAGCATTTT	CASSQDRQNQPQHF
TRBJ1-4	TRBV6-5	14	-	TRBD1	TGTGCCAGCACCTCGACAGGGGACGATGAAAAACTGTTTTTT	CASTSTGDDEKLFF
TRBJ2-3	TRBV7-9	16	-	-	TGTGCCAGCAGCTTAGGTAATAGCGGCCCCACAGATACGCAGTATTTT	CASSLGNSGPTDTQYF
TRBJ2-3	TRBV5-1	15	-	TRBD2	TGCGCCAGCAGCTTGGATACGGGGGGGACAGATACGCAGTATTTT	CASSLDTGGTDTQYF
TRBJ2-1	TRBV7-3	15	once	TRBD1	TGTGCCAGCAGCACCGGACAGGGGGCTTACAATGAGCAGTTCTTC	CASSTGQGAYNEQFF
TRBJ1-2	TRBV7-9	16	-	-	TGTGCCAGCAGCCGCAGTTCTGGGGGGGGCAACTATGGCTACACCTTC	CASSRSSGGGNYGYTF
TRBJ2-5	TRBV7-2	15	-	TRBD1	TGTGCCAGCAGCTACCAAACAGGGGACCAAGAGACCCAGTACTTC	CASSYQTGDQETQYF